This T cell receptor (beta chain) is drawn from a study of blood T cell repertoires in COVID-19. TCRdb's copy holds only in-frame clones and misses some; the assay was immunoSEQ multiplex PCR. The sample lists 450,000 to 500,000 clones; 87% were seen once. The TCR comes from a woman aged 18-35 years who had recovered from COVID-19. Sequenced material: PBMCs or T cells enriched from blood (not recorded which).

The CDR3 DNA follows: TGCGCCAGCAGCCAAGTGTTTAGTAGGACAGCTGGGAATTCACCCCTCCACTTT. Its translation: CASSQVFSRTAGNSPLHF. The chain joins TRBV4-1 to TRBJ1-6; maybe TRBD1 (6 bases). The CDR3 loop spans 18 amino acids. Trimming removed 1 base at V and 7 bases at J, with 20 bases between. CDR1 and CDR2 (germline): MGHRA, YSYEKL.